This T cell receptor beta chain originates from a study of beta chain features in type 1 diabetes. CD45RO/CCR7/CD25/CD127/CD95/CD27 sorting isolated CD4+ naive, central memory, regulatory and stem cell-like memory cells. What was sequenced were expressed TCRB transcripts, since all of the isolated RNA had been reverse transcribed. Only in-frame clones appear in the TCRdb table, and some are missing; sequencing was by immunoSEQ multiplex PCR. The sample contains around 430,000 clones, about 30% of which appear only once. This CDR3 is built from 15 residues. Per germline, CDR1 LGHNA and CDR2 YSLEER. V lost 4 bases and J 0 bases, leaving 13 bases between the germline ends.

The chain has TRBV4-3 and TRBJ2-7; D not certain. The sequence was obtained from a young man in good health. The sequenced material came from naive CD4+ T cells from blood. The CDR3 bases are TGCGCCAGCAGCCCTTCGACTGCGAACTCCTACGAGCAGTACTTC. Protein: CASSPSTANSYEQYF.